Included here is one TCR beta chain sequence, with context. V lost 3 bases and J lost 3, with 13 bases in between. Per the germline V gene, CDR1 is DFQATT and CDR2 is SNEGSKA (reference sequence). The CDR3 extends over 14 amino acids. When the RNA was reverse transcribed, random hexamers were used with an input of about 0.45 to 1 ug. TCRdb re-called the immunoSEQ multiplex PCR reads with MiXCR, one entry per CDR3 protein. The sample records around 280,000 distinct CDR3 sequences, around 92% being singletons. This sample was included in a study of CD8 T cells in Susac syndrome. The clonotype comes from a human donor with multiple sclerosis. This chain uses TRBV20-1 with TRBJ2-3; the D is unclear. Specimen: CD4+ T cells from PBMCs. This CDR3 is CSASSVWGTDTQYF. CDR3 DNA: TGCAGTGCTAGTTCTGTATGGGGAACAGATACGCAGTATTTT.